The clone carrying this T cell receptor (beta chain) is a singleton in its sample. The CDR3 contains 14 residues. Germline values: CDR1 SEHNR, CDR2 FQNEAQ (reference sequence). V was shortened by 6 bases and J by 3 bases, with 12 bases between the two germline ends. Each donor was a healthy Caucasian individual from Russia, aged roughly 6 to 95. These data come from a study of blood T cells in healthy people across ages. Through a sample-barcoded 5' primer and a J-beta primer mix, a second PCR was run for about 6 to 12 cycles. TCRdb recomputed calls from the 5' RACE reads with MiXCR, one row per CDR3 protein. The sample yields about 680,000 distinct CDR3 sequences, 49% seen once.

The source is a woman in her sixties in good health. The material sequenced was blood. The chain combines TRBV7-9 with TRBJ1-5, with D possibly TRBD1 on 5 matching bases. This chain's CDR3 is CASSQGRHNQPQHF. The CDR3 DNA sequence: TGTGCCAGCAGTCAGGGACGGCACAATCAGCCCCAGCATTTT.